The 25 T cell receptor beta chains below all came from one sample that was sequenced in a study of cytomegalovirus exposure and HLA in healthy donors. Researchers ran the PCR with 60 Vbeta and 13 Jbeta primers. Here immunoSEQ multiplex PCR was the method, and the copy in TCRdb shows in-frame clones only, minus some. Among over 100,000 clones listed, 70% to 80% were seen once. Sequencing was carried out using PBMCs. These receptors were obtained from a woman between 18 and 30 years old in good health and CMV-seropositive.

The V call is TRBV28, the J call TRBJ2-3; D might be TRBD2 (6 bases). The CDR3 is 14 residues long. V lost 6 bases and J lost 1, with 11 bases in between. In germline, CDR1 is MDHEN, CDR2 SYDVKM. In nucleotides, the CDR3 is TGTGCCAGCAGCCGAACTAGCCGCACAGATACGCAGTATTTT. Its translation is CASSRTSRTDTQYF.

The rearrangement joins TRBV27 to TRBJ2-3; 8 bases line up with TRBD2. CDR1 and CDR2 (germline): MNHEY, SMNVEV (reference sequence). Unmatched junction bases numbered 2, after V lost 0 bases and J lost 3 bases. This CDR3 is 15 amino acids long. This chain's CDR3 is CASSLSLAGTDTQYF. The CDR3 DNA is TGTGCCAGCAGTTTATCCCTAGCGGGTACAGATACGCAGTATTTT.

In nucleotides, the CDR3 is TGTGCCAGCAGTGAATGGGAGGGCTACACCTTC. Its protein product is CASSEWEGYTF. V is TRBV6-1 and J is TRBJ1-2; no definite D call. Germline V lookup: CDR1 MNHNS, CDR2 SASEGT. The CDR3 has 11 amino acids. Trimming removed 2 bases from V and 8 bases from J, with 6 bases in between.

The gene calls are TRBV30 and TRBJ1-1, with TRBD1 identical over 7 bases. With V trimmed by 4 bases and J by 4 bases, 9 bases remained unmatched. The CDR3 contains 14 residues. CDR1 and CDR2 (germline): GTSNPN, SVGIG (reference sequence). CDR3 sequence: CAWTPDRPTTEAFF. The CDR3 DNA reads TGTGCCTGGACCCCGGACAGGCCTACCACTGAAGCTTTCTTT.

The chain joins TRBV6-4 to TRBJ2-3; 8 positions agree with TRBD1. The V gene end was trimmed by 4 bases and the J gene end by 3 bases; junction bases not matched to a gene: 6. The CDR3 sequence is 15 residues long. Germline V lookup: CDR1 MRHNA, CDR2 SNTAGT. As DNA, the CDR3 is TGTGCCAGCAGTGGGACAGGGTTTGGGACAGATACGCAGTATTTT. This codes for CASSGTGFGTDTQYF.

The chain carries TRBV7-3 and TRBJ2-1; TRBD2 might be the D (6 bases). V gave up 5 bases and J gave up 5 bases, with 16 bases separating them. Germline V gene data show CDR1 as SGHTA and CDR2 as FQGTGA. CDR3 length equals 15 residues. CDR3 sequence reads: CASSAWDSGHNEQFF. CDR3 coding DNA: TGTGCCAGCAGCGCCTGGGACTCCGGACACAATGAGCAGTTCTTC. The full variable domain, completed using reference TRBV7-3 and TRBJ2-1, is GAGVSQTPSNKVTEKGKYVELRCDPISGHTALYWYRQSLGQGPEFLIYFQGTGAADDSGLPNDRFFAVRPEGSVSTLKIQRTERGDSAVYLCASSAWDSGHNEQFFGPGTRLTVL.

This sequence joins TRBV5-1 and TRBJ2-5, with TRBD1 matching 8 bases. Germline V gives CDR1 SGHRS, CDR2 YFSETQ. V lost 4 bases, J lost 0 bases, and 11 bases stayed unmatched. This CDR3 spans 17 amino acids. The CDR3 loop reads CASSGKDRAEYQETQYF. Written as DNA, the CDR3 is TGCGCCAGCAGCGGGAAGGACAGGGCCGAGTACCAAGAGACCCAGTACTTC.

V usage is TRBV7-8 and J usage is TRBJ2-1, with 11 nucleotides matching TRBD2. J lost 6 bases, V lost 1 base, and 11 bases had no gene match. Germline-derived CDR1 and CDR2 are SGHVS and FQNEAQ. This CDR3 contains 18 residues. The CDR3: CASSLGVLAGGKGNEQFF. The DNA for the CDR3 is TGTGCCAGCAGCTTAGGCGTCTTAGCGGGAGGGAAGGGCAATGAGCAGTTCTTC.

This chain connects TRBV5-6 to TRBJ2-1; tentative D call: TRBD2 (6 bases). The CDR3 contains 13 residues. Germline assignment: CDR1 SGHDT and CDR2 YYEEEE. The V and J ends lost 7 bases and 8 bases respectively, with 16 bases between them. CDR3 in amino acids: CASVGAGPDEQFF. The DNA for the CDR3 is TGTGCCAGCGTTGGGGCGGGGCCGGATGAGCAGTTCTTC.

The CDR3 spells CASSYGHSEAFF. The DNA of the CDR3 is TGTGCCAGCAGTTACGGACATTCTGAAGCTTTCTTT. This sequence joins TRBV6-6 and TRBJ1-1; a weak D match, TRBD1 (5 bases). CDR3 length: 12 residues. The germline V gene has CDR1 MNHNY and CDR2 SVGAGI (reference sequence). With 2 bases removed from V and 6 bases from J, the gap between germline ends came to 7 bases.

This clone occurred a few times. The chain links TRBV28 to TRBJ2-7; 8 bases fit TRBD1. This CDR3 contains 15 residues. Germline lookup yields CDR1 MDHEN and CDR2 SYDVKM. V lost 5 bases and J lost 6; bases outside the gene matches: 12. CDR3 sequence reads: CASSNAGGAYAEQYF. The CDR3 coding sequence is TGTGCCAGCAGTAATGCAGGGGGCGCTTACGCCGAGCAGTACTTC.

This sequence joins TRBV27 and TRBJ2-7; perhaps TRBD2 as D (7 bases). V gave up 8 bases and J gave up 6 bases, with 11 bases separating them. From germline, CDR1 is MNHEY and CDR2 SMNVEV (reference sequence). This CDR3 region has 11 residues. The CDR3 nucleotides read TGTGCCAGCCACAGGGAGGGCGAGCAGTACTTC. Encoded protein: CASHREGEQYF.

The chain uses TRBV7-3 and TRBJ2-5; tentatively, D is TRBD2 (5 bases). CDR1 is SGHTA and CDR2 is FQGTGA in the germline V gene. The CDR3 is 13 amino acids. Between the trimmed V and J ends, which lost 5 bases and 5 bases, there was a span of 12 bases. The CDR3 is CASSQFTGETQYF. DNA for the CDR3: TGTGCCAGCAGCCAGTTTACGGGGGAGACCCAGTACTTC.

This clone has just a few counts. This chain uses TRBV6-1 with TRBJ1-1, with D uncertain. Trimming left V 3 bases short and J 8 bases short, with 10 bases between. The CDR3 runs 12 residues. CDR1 is MNHNS and CDR2 is SASEGT in the germline V gene. CDR3 in DNA: TGTGCCAGCAGTGAGATCGGTGAGGAAGCTTTCTTT. Translated, it gives CASSEIGEEAFF.

The chain is built from TRBV18 and TRBJ2-1, with 8 positions matching TRBD2. V lost 3 bases to trimming and J lost 1 base; unmatched junction nucleotides: 5. This CDR3 region has 16 residues. Germline CDR1 KGHSH, CDR2 LQKENI. CDR3 bases: TGTGCCAGCTCACCGTTTAGCGGGAAATCCTACAATGAGCAGTTCTTC. It specifies CASSPFSGKSYNEQFF.

Turning to this clone: One end of the junction fails to match germline, which may point to a read error. The chain couples TRBV7-9 to TRBJ1-1; no firm D call. CDR1 is SEHNR, CDR2 FQNEAQ, per germline (reference sequence). The CDR3 has 12 amino acids. The CDR3: CSSSLGPSEAFF. In DNA, the CDR3 is TGTTCCAGCAGCTTAGGTCCCAGTGAAGCTTTCTTT.

J is TRBJ2-4 and V is TRBV7-9; weak D call: TRBD1 (6 bases). Trimming took 2 bases from V and 9 from J, leaving 14 bases between them. CDR3 length: 14 residues. The germline gives CDR1 SEHNR, CDR2 FQNEAQ (reference sequence). CDR3 region: CASSLHQGLSIQYF. CDR3 DNA sequence: TGTGCCAGCAGCTTACACCAGGGGTTAAGCATTCAGTACTTC.

This chain joins TRBV6-5 and TRBJ1-2; no definite D call. Trimming removed 7 bases at V and 8 bases at J, with 11 bases between. Per the germline V gene, CDR1 is MNHEY and CDR2 is SVGAGI. This CDR3 comprises 11 residues. For the CDR3, the DNA is TGTGCCAGCATTAATTCCCGGGGCTACACCTTC. Residues: CASINSRGYTF.

This clone has just one count. The CDR3 spells CATSGTSGIEQYF. The DNA for the CDR3 is TGTGCCACCTCCGGGACTAGCGGGATCGAGCAGTACTTC. The chain is built from TRBV10-3 and TRBJ2-7; 13 bases agree with TRBD2. V dropped 10 bases and J dropped 6; count of bases not matched to a gene: 6. The CDR3 contains 13 residues. Germline lookup yields CDR1 ENHRY and CDR2 SYGVKD.

The chain has TRBV30 and TRBJ1-2, with D possibly being TRBD1 (5 bases). V lost 3 bases and J lost 4, with 18 bases in between. Germline assignment: CDR1 GTSNPN and CDR2 SVGIG (reference sequence). The CDR3 runs to 15 residues. CDR3 sequence reads: CAWSPGGASPYGYTF. The CDR3 coding sequence is TGTGCCTGGAGCCCGGGAGGGGCCAGCCCCTATGGCTACACCTTC. Supplemented by reference TRBV30 and TRBJ1-2, the full variable domain reads SQTIHQWPATLVQPVGSPLSLECTVEGTSNPNLYWYRQAAGRGLQLLFYSVGIGQISSEVPQNLSASRPQDRQFILSSKKLLLSDSGFYLCAWSPGGASPYGYTFGSGTRLTVV.

The chain links TRBV14 to TRBJ2-1; D may be TRBD1 (6 bases). This CDR3 contains 14 residues. Germline loops: CDR1 SGHDN, CDR2 FVKESK. V was shortened by 5 bases and J by 6 bases, with 14 bases between the two germline ends. The CDR3 DNA reads TGTGCCAGCAGCTCCCGGGACATACCCAATGAGCAGTTCTTC. It yields the protein CASSSRDIPNEQFF.

The V call is TRBV19, the J call TRBJ1-4; maybe TRBD1 (6 bases). CDR1 is LNHDA, CDR2 SQIVND, per germline (reference sequence). Trimming took off 5 bases at V and 8 bases at J, with 12 bases between the two ends. There are 13 residues in the CDR3. The CDR3 here is CASSYRAREKLFF. The DNA of the CDR3 is TGTGCCAGTAGTTACAGGGCCAGGGAAAAACTGTTTTTT. Full variable domain (rest looked up from reference TRBV19 and TRBJ1-4): DGGITQSPKYLFRKEGQNVTLSCEQNLNHDAMYWYRQDPGQGLRLIYYSQIVNDFQKGDIAEGYSVSREKKESFPLTVTSAQKNPTAFYLCASSYRAREKLFFGSGTQLSVL.

J is TRBJ2-4 and V is TRBV7-6; 8 nucleotides align to TRBD1. Germline lookup yields CDR1 SGHVS and CDR2 FNYEAQ. V gave up 1 base and J gave up 7 bases; unmatched junction bases: 6. This CDR3 contains 15 residues. The CDR3 DNA reads TGTGCCAGCAGCTTAGGGGACCAGGGGGCGAACATTCAGTACTTC. Translating gives CASSLGDQGANIQYF. Combining the CDR3 with reference TRBV7-6 and TRBJ2-4 gives the whole variable domain GAGVSQSPRYKVTKRGQDVALRCDPISGHVSLYWYRQALGQGPEFLTYFNYEAQQDKSGLPNDRFSAERPEGSISTLTIQRTEQRDSAMYRCASSLGDQGANIQYFGAGTRLSVL.

This clone was seen once. The chain has TRBV6-4 and TRBJ2-3, with a weak D call TRBD1 (6 bases). V was trimmed by 2 bases and J by 10 bases, leaving 13 bases between them. CDR1 and CDR2 from the germline V gene are MRHNA and SNTAGT. The CDR3 is 13 amino acids. This CDR3 reads CASSDEGQGSQYF. The CDR3 DNA sequence: TGTGCCAGCAGTGACGAGGGGCAGGGGTCGCAGTATTTT.

V is TRBV7-3 and J is TRBJ1-2; 7 bases are a match to TRBD1. Trimming at V came to 6 bases and at J to 8 bases, leaving 9 bases not matched to a gene. The CDR3 spans 13 residues. CDR1 SGHTA and CDR2 FQGTGA come from the germline V gene. Written as DNA, the CDR3 is TGTGCCAGCAGTGCCCGGGACAGATCGGGCTACACCTTC. Encoded protein: CASSARDRSGYTF.